This TCR beta chain was obtained from a study of cytomegalovirus exposure and HLA in healthy donors. Remarks on this clone: The antigen remains undetermined.

Trimming left V 3 bases short and J 5 bases short, with 11 bases between. In germline, CDR1 is SGHNT, CDR2 YYREEE (reference sequence). CDR3 length: 13 residues. PCR was performed using 60 Vbeta and 13 Jbeta primers. Generated by immunoSEQ multiplex PCR, the TCRdb table keeps only in-frame clones and is missing some. Among 150,000 or so clones listed, approximately 84% were seen once. Whole-study findings and limits: When a later analysis was performed, an Asian-associated ancestry cluster reportedly had fewer N-insertions than the approximately 600-donor mean.

This sequence joins TRBV5-4 and TRBJ1-2; maybe TRBD1 (6 bases). This TCR was recovered from a man aged 25-45 years in good health and CMV-seropositive. The sequenced material came from PBMCs. As DNA, the CDR3 is TGTGCCAGCAGCTCATGGACAGTTTATGGCTACACCTTC. Amino acids: CASSSWTVYGYTF. The whole variable domain, filled in from reference TRBV5-4 and TRBJ1-2, reads ETGVTQSPTHLIKTRGQQVTLRCSSQSGHNTVSWYQQALGQGPQFIFQYYREEENGRGNFPPRFSGLQFPNYSSELNVNALELDDSALYLCASSSWTVYGYTFGSGTRLTVV.